A selection of T cell receptor beta chains follows, all from one sample in a study of beta chain features in type 1 diabetes. Profiling relied on immunoSEQ multiplex PCR, and the TCRdb table lists in-frame clones only, not all of them. This sample carries 450,000 to 600,000 clones, about 29% of them seen once, and the ten largest clones take roughly 0.06%. Material for sequencing was naive CD4+ T cells from blood. The receptors stem from a man aged 18-30 years in good health. The CDR3 runs from the conserved cysteine through the conserved F or W. The order of the fields is CDR3 protein, CDR3 DNA, clone size, V gene, D gene, J gene. A D gene is named only where the DNA matches it firmly. Expanded clones are given a class, and other clones once, few, many or no size at all.

CASSLTGTGDEQYF,TGTGCCAGCAGCCTGACAGGGACTGGAGACGAGCAGTACTTC,-,TRBV4-2,-,TRBJ2-7
CASSRSGVQFFYEQYF,TGTGCCAGTAGTCGCTCGGGAGTCCAATTTTTTTACGAGCAGTACTTC,-,TRBV19,-,TRBJ2-7
CASSNLHGYTF,TGTGCCAGCAGCAACCTTCATGGCTACACCTTC,-,TRBV21-1,-,TRBJ1-2
CASGDRVNEQYF,TGTGCCAGCGGGGACAGGGTGAACGAGCAGTACTTC,-,TRBV2,TRBD1,TRBJ2-7
CASSLRQGGTEAFF,TGTGCCAGCAGCCTTCGACAGGGAGGAACTGAAGCTTTCTTT,-,TRBV7-2,TRBD1,TRBJ1-1
CASSDLPGLARNEQFF,TGTGCCAGCAGTGATTTGCCGGGACTAGCGAGGAATGAGCAGTTCTTC,-,TRBV25-1,TRBD2,TRBJ2-1
CSSATSGKETQYF,TGCAGCTCGGCGACTAGCGGGAAGGAGACCCAGTACTTC,-,TRBV29-1,TRBD2,TRBJ2-5
CASSDRRAGETQYF,TGTGCCAGCAGCGACCGGAGGGCCGGAGAGACCCAGTACTTC,-,TRBV9,-,TRBJ2-5
CASSGVEGRPYEQYF,TGTGCCAGTAGTGGCGTCGAGGGCCGACCCTACGAGCAGTACTTC,-,TRBV19,-,TRBJ2-7
CASSVALGLEGNEQFF,TGTGCCAGCAGCGTCGCGTTGGGGCTAGAAGGCAATGAGCAGTTCTTC,once,TRBV5-4,-,TRBJ2-1
CALREGNTEAFF,TGTGCCCTAAGGGAGGGGAACACTGAAGCTTTCTTT,-,TRBV30,-,TRBJ1-1
CALRTGSGYGYTF,TGTGCCCTTCGGACAGGGTCTGGCTATGGCTACACCTTC,-,TRBV30,TRBD1,TRBJ1-2
CASSNWIYGYTF,TGTGCCAGCAGCAACTGGATCTATGGCTACACCTTC,-,TRBV7-2,-,TRBJ1-2
CSVREGTSTDTQYF,TGCAGCGTAAGGGAGGGGACCAGCACAGATACGCAGTATTTT,-,TRBV29-1,TRBD2,TRBJ2-3
CASSQGLAGGLRGEQYF,TGCGCCAGCAGCCAGGGACTAGCGGGAGGGCTAAGGGGCGAGCAGTACTTC,-,TRBV4-1,TRBD2,TRBJ2-7
CATSRERLDSAKNIQYF,TGTGCCACCAGCAGAGAGCGGCTAGACTCAGCCAAAAACATTCAGTACTTC,few,TRBV15,-,TRBJ2-4
CAWSTGLAGRYEQYF,TGTGCCTGGAGTACGGGACTAGCGGGACGTTACGAGCAGTACTTC,few,TRBV30,TRBD2,TRBJ2-7
CATSTPPPEAGLVNEQFF,TGTGCCACCAGCACGCCACCTCCCGAAGCGGGACTAGTCAATGAGCAGTTCTTC,-,TRBV15,TRBD2,TRBJ2-1
CASSLFPGPGDYEQYF,TGTGCCAGCAGCTTATTTCCGGGTCCGGGGGACTACGAGCAGTACTTC,-,TRBV13,-,TRBJ2-7
CSVDEGKDTQYF,TGCAGCGTTGATGAGGGAAAAGATACGCAGTATTTT,few,TRBV29-1,-,TRBJ2-3
CAWSVNWANTGELFF,TGTGCCTGGAGTGTAAATTGGGCGAACACCGGGGAGCTGTTTTTT,-,TRBV30,-,TRBJ2-2
CAWSVRGYEKLFF,TGTGCCTGGAGTGTACGAGGCTATGAAAAACTGTTTTTT,few,TRBV30,-,TRBJ1-4
CAWTAGYNQPQHF,TGTGCCTGGACGGCAGGGTACAATCAGCCCCAGCATTTT,-,TRBV30,-,TRBJ1-5
CASSRRAVALNIQYF,TGTGCCAGCAGCCGCCGGGCGGTAGCGCTAAACATTCAGTACTTC,few,TRBV28,-,TRBJ2-4
CASSLRSGTDTQYF,TGTGCCAGCAGCCTACGTTCAGGGACAGATACGCAGTATTTT,few,TRBV7-3,-,TRBJ2-3
CASSPQGASQYF,TGTGCCAGCAGCCCCCAAGGTGCGTCCCAGTACTTC,-,TRBV7-9,-,TRBJ2-5
CSVLTPVAGYEQYF,TGCAGCGTCCTCACCCCAGTGGCGGGGTACGAGCAGTACTTC,few,TRBV29-1,-,TRBJ2-7
CSGTQRGSEGFF,TGCAGCGGCACGCAAAGAGGGAGCGAGGGGTTCTTC,-,TRBV29-1,-,TRBJ2-1
CASSLGQIDEQYF,TGTGCCAGCAGCTTGGGGCAGATCGACGAGCAGTACTTC,-,TRBV5-6,-,TRBJ2-7
CATSLRGPLDEQFF,TGCGCCACCTCGCTGAGAGGGCCTTTGGATGAGCAGTTCTTC,few,TRBV4-1,-,TRBJ2-1
CASSIQGAAYEQYF,TGTGCCAGTAGTATTCAGGGGGCGGCCTACGAGCAGTACTTC,few,TRBV19,TRBD1,TRBJ2-7
CASSPRQGPYNEQFF,TGCGCCAGCAGCCCTCGACAGGGTCCCTACAATGAGCAGTTCTTC,-,TRBV5-1,TRBD1,TRBJ2-1
CASSLDPGGTQYF,TGTGCCAGCAGCTTGGACCCAGGTGGTACGCAGTATTTT,-,TRBV7-2,-,TRBJ2-3
CASSLGSGNTDTQYF,TGTGCCAGCAGCTTAGGTAGCGGGAACACAGATACGCAGTATTTT,few,TRBV7-2,TRBD2,TRBJ2-3
CASSVGARGDEQYF,TGTGCCAGCAGCGTAGGGGCCAGGGGGGACGAGCAGTACTTC,-,TRBV9,-,TRBJ2-7
CSVYTNTEAFF,TGCAGCGTTTACACGAACACTGAAGCTTTCTTT,few,TRBV29-1,-,TRBJ1-1
CAWSRGGRGTDTQYF,TGTGCCTGGAGCCGAGGTGGTCGGGGCACAGATACGCAGTATTTT,few,TRBV30,-,TRBJ2-3
CASSSQGKFYNEQFF,TGTGCCAGCAGTTCGCAGGGTAAATTCTACAATGAGCAGTTCTTC,-,TRBV27,-,TRBJ2-1
CASSLGQQETQYF,TGCGCCAGCAGCCTGGGACAGCAAGAGACCCAGTACTTC,few,TRBV5-1,TRBD1,TRBJ2-5
CASSFTSGQETQYF,TGCGCCAGCAGCTTCACTAGCGGACAAGAGACCCAGTACTTC,few,TRBV5-1,TRBD2,TRBJ2-5
CASSLALDGAYEQYF,TGTGCCAGCAGCCTGGCCCTGGACGGAGCCTACGAGCAGTACTTC,few,TRBV7-2,-,TRBJ2-7
CASSLASGRVGTDTQYF,TGCGCCAGCAGCTTGGCTAGCGGGAGGGTCGGCACAGATACGCAGTATTTT,-,TRBV4-1,TRBD2,TRBJ2-3
CASSEGHSPYEQYF,TGTGCCAGCAGTGAAGGTCACAGTCCCTACGAGCAGTACTTC,few,TRBV25-1,-,TRBJ2-7
CASSLEVIQETQYF,TGTGCCAGCAGCTTAGAGGTCATTCAAGAGACCCAGTACTTC,-,TRBV7-9,-,TRBJ2-5
CSASGSYEQYF,TGCAGTGCTAGCGGGTCCTACGAGCAGTACTTC,-,TRBV20-1,-,TRBJ2-7
CAISESMTDGANVLTF,TGTGCCATCAGTGAGTCGATGACTGATGGGGCCAACGTCCTGACTTTC,-,TRBV10-3,-,TRBJ2-6
CASSTGTPGEQYF,TGTGCCAGCAGCACCGGGACCCCGGGGGAGCAGTACTTC,-,TRBV7-9,-,TRBJ2-7
CSITSGRVNEQFF,TGCAGCATTACTAGCGGGAGAGTCAATGAGCAGTTCTTC,-,TRBV29-1,TRBD2,TRBJ2-1
CASSLGGYEQYF,TGTGCCAGCAGTCTGGGGGGTTACGAGCAGTACTTC,-,TRBV6-5,-,TRBJ2-7
CASSGTSGGEQYF,TGTGCCAGCTCCGGGACTAGCGGGGGCGAGCAGTACTTC,once,TRBV7-8,TRBD2,TRBJ2-7
CASSQPGQGAGANVLTF,TGTGCCAGCTCACAGCCGGGACAGGGGGCTGGGGCCAACGTCCTGACTTTC,-,TRBV18,TRBD1,TRBJ2-6
CASSRGVGDTQYF,TGTGCCAGCAGCAGGGGTGTTGGAGATACGCAGTATTTT,-,TRBV11-2,-,TRBJ2-3
CASRFRGLTEAFF,TGTGCCAGCAGATTCAGGGGGCTCACTGAAGCTTTCTTT,-,TRBV14,TRBD1,TRBJ1-1
CASSVGTSGGTYEQYF,TGTGCCAGCAGCGTCGGGACTAGCGGGGGAACCTACGAGCAGTACTTC,few,TRBV9,TRBD2,TRBJ2-7
CSVMMTSTNEKLFF,TGCAGCGTCATGATGACGTCAACTAATGAAAAACTGTTTTTT,-,TRBV29-1,-,TRBJ1-4
CASSLSGAGGSRANVLTF,TGTGCCAGCAGCTTAAGTGGGGCAGGGGGCTCTCGGGCCAACGTCCTGACTTTC,few,TRBV7-6,TRBD1,TRBJ2-6
CSVEAGAGANVLTF,TGCAGCGTTGAAGCAGGGGCCGGGGCCAACGTCCTGACTTTC,-,TRBV29-1,-,TRBJ2-6
CASSLAGVTEAFF,TGTGCCAGCAGCCTGGCGGGGGTCACTGAAGCTTTCTTT,few,TRBV7-9,-,TRBJ1-1